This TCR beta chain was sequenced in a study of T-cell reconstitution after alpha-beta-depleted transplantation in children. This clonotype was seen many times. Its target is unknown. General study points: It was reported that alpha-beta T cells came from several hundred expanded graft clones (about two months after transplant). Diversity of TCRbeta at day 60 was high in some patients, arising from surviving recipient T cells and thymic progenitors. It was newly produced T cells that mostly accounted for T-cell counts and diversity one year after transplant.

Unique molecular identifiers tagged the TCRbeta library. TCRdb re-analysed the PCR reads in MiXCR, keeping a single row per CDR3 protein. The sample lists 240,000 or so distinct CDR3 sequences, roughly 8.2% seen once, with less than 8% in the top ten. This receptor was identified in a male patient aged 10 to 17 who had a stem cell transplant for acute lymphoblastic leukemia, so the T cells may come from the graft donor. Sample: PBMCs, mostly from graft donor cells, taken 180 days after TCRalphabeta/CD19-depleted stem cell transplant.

CDR3 bases: TGTGCCAGCAGTCTCCTCCCGCATTCTGGCTACACCTTC. Translated: CASSLLPHSGYTF. The J gene is TRBJ1-2, the V gene TRBV12-3 or TRBV12-4; D call uncertain. The CDR3 sequence is 13 residues long. Trimming shortened V by 5 bases and J by 7 bases, and 14 bases separated the two germline ends.